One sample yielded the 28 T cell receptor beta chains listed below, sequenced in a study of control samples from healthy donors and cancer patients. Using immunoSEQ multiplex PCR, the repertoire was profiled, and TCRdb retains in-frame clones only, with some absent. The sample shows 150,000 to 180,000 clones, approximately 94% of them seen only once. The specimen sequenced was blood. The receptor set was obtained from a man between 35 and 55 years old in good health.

The CDR3 spells CASSLGQTTYEQYF. The CDR3 DNA follows: TGCGCCAGCAGCTTAGGACAGACAACCTACGAGCAGTACTTC. The chain has TRBV5-1 and TRBJ2-7; the D gene is possibly TRBD1 (6 bases). The germline CDR1 and CDR2 sequences are SGHRS and YFSETQ. The CDR3 totals 14 residues. The V gene lost 2 bases and the J gene lost 2 bases, with 11 bases spanning the gap.

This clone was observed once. The CDR3: CASSTSTDTQYF. In nucleotides, the CDR3 is TGTGCCAGCAGCACGAGCACAGATACGCAGTATTTT. This chain joins TRBV5-6 and TRBJ2-3, with D hard to call. Germline V CDR1 and CDR2: SGHDT, YYEEEE. This CDR3 is built from 12 residues. V was cut by 4 bases and J by 0 bases, with 3 bases left in between.

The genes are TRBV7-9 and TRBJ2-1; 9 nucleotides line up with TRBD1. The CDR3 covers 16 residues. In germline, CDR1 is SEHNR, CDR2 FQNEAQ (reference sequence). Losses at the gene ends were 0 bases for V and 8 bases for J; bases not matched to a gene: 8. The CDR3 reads CASSLALTGGRDEQFF. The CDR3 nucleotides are TGTGCCAGCAGCTTAGCGCTAACAGGGGGCCGGGATGAGCAGTTCTTC.

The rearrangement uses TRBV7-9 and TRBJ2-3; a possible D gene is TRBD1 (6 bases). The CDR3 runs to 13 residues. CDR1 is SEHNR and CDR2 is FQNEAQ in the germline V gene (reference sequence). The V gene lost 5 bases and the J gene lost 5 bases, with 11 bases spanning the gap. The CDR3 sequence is CASSGKGGDTQYF. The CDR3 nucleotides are TGTGCCAGCAGCGGAAAAGGGGGAGATACGCAGTATTTT. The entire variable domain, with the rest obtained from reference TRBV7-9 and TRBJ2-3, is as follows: DTGVSQNPRHKITKRGQNVTFRCDPISEHNRLYWYRQTLGQGPEFLTYFQNEAQLEKSRLLSDRFSAERPKGSFSTLEIQRTEQGDSAMYLCASSGKGGDTQYFGPGTRLTVL.

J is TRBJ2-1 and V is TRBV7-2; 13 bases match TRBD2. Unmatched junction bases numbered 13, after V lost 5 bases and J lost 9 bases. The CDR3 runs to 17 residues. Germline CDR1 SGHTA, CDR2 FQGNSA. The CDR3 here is CASSLLTSGGAQGEQFF. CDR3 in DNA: TGTGCCAGCAGCCTCTTAACTAGCGGGGGGGCGCAGGGTGAGCAGTTCTTC. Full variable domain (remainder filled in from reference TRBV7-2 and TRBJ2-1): GAGVSQSPSNKVTEKGKDVELRCDPISGHTALYWYRQSLGQGLEFLIYFQGNSAPDKSGLPSDRFSAERTGGSVSTLTIQRTQQEDSAVYLCASSLLTSGGAQGEQFFGPGTRLTVL.

The CDR3 DNA follows: TGTGCCAGCAGCCAAGACCCCCGGGGTTGGGGAAACACCATATATTTT. This encodes CASSQDPRGWGNTIYF. The J gene is TRBJ1-3, the V gene TRBV4-2; no clear D. The germline CDR1 and CDR2 sequences are LGHNA and YNFKEQ. V was trimmed by 0 bases and J by 4 bases, leaving 13 bases between them. CDR3 size: 16 residues.

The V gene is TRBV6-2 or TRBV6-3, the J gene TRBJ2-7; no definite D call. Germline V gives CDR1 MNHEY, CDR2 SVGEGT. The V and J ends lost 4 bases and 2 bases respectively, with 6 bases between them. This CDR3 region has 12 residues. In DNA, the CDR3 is TGTGCCAGCAGTTTGACGCCCTACGAGCAGTACTTC. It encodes CASSLTPYEQYF.

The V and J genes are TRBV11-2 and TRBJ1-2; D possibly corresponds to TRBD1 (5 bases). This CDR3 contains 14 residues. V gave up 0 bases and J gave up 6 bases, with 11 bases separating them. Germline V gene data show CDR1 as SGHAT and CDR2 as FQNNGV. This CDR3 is CASSLDLTAHGYTF. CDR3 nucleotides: TGTGCCAGCAGCTTAGATTTGACAGCCCATGGCTACACCTTC.

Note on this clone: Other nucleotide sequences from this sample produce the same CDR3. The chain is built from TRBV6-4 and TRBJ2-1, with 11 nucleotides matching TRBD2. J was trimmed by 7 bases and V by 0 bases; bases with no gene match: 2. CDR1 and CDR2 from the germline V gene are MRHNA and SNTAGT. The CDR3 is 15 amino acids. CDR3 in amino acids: CASSDSSGGANEQFF. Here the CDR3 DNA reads TGTGCCAGCAGTGACTCTAGCGGGGGGGCAAATGAGCAGTTCTTC.

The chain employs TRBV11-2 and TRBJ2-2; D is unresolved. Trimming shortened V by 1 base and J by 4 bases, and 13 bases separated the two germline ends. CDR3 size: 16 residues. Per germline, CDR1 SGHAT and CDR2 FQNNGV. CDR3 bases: TGTGCCAGCAGCTTAGTAGTCAGGCCGGGCACCGGGGAGCTGTTTTTT. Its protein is CASSLVVRPGTGELFF.

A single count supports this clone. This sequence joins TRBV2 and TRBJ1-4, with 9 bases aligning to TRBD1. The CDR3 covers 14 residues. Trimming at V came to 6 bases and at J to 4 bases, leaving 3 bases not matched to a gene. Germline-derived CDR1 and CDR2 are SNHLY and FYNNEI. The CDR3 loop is CASRNRGLNEKLFF. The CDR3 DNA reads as TGTGCCAGCAGGAACAGGGGGCTTAATGAAAAACTGTTTTTT.

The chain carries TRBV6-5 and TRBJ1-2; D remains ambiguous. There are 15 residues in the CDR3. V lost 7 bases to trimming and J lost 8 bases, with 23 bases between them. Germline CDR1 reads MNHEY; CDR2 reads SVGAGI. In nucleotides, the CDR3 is TGTGCCAGCACCCCTTGGGAGGGTAGGCGAGGGGGCTACACCTTC. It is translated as CASTPWEGRRGGYTF.

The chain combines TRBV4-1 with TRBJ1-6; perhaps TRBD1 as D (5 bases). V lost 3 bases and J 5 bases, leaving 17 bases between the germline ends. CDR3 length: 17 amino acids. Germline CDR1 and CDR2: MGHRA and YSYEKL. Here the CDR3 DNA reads TGCGCCAGCAGCCAGAAAACGGGACCGTTAAATAATTCACCCCTCCACTTT. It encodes CASSQKTGPLNNSPLHF.

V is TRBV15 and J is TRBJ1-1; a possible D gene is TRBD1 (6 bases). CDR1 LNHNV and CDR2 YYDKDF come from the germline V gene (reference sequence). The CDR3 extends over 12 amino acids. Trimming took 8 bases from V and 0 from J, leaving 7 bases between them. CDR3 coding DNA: TGTGCCACCGGGGGCCTGAACACTGAAGCTTTCTTT. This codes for CATGGLNTEAFF.

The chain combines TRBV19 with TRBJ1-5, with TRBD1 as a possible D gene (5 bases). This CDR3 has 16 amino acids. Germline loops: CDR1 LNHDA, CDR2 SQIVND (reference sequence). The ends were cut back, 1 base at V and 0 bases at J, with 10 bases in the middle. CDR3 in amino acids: CASSIGTTYSNQPQHF. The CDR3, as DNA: TGTGCCAGTAGTATAGGGACAACTTATAGCAATCAGCCCCAGCATTTT.

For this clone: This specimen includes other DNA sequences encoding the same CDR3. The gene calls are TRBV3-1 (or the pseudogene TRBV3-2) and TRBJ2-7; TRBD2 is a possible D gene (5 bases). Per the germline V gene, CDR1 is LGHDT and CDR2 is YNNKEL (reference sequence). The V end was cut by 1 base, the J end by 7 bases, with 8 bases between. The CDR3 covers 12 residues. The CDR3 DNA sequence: TGTGCCAGCAGCCAAGTCAGAGGGGAGCAGTACTTC. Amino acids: CASSQVRGEQYF.

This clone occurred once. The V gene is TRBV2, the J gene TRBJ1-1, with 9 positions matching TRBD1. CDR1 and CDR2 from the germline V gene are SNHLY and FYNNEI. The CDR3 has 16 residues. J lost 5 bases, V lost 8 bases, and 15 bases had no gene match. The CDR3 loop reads CASLDPLGQGKTEAFF. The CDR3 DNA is TGTGCCAGCTTGGACCCCCTGGGACAGGGAAAAACTGAAGCTTTCTTT.

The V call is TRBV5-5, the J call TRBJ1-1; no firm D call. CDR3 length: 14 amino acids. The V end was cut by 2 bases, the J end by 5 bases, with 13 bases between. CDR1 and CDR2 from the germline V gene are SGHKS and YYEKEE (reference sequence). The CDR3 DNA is TGTGCCAGCAGCTTCAGTGTAGGGAAAACTGAAGCTTTCTTT. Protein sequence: CASSFSVGKTEAFF.

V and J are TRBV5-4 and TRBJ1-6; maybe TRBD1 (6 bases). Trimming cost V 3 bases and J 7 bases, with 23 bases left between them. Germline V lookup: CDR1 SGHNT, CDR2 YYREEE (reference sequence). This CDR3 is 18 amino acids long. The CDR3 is CASSSRKVAGVSNSPLHF. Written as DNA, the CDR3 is TGTGCCAGCAGCTCACGGAAGGTGGCAGGGGTGTCGAATTCACCCCTCCACTTT. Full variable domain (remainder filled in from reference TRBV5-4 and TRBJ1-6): ETGVTQSPTHLIKTRGQQVTLRCSSQSGHNTVSWYQQALGQGPQFIFQYYREEENGRGNFPPRFSGLQFPNYSSELNVNALELDDSALYLCASSSRKVAGVSNSPLHFGNGTRLTVT.

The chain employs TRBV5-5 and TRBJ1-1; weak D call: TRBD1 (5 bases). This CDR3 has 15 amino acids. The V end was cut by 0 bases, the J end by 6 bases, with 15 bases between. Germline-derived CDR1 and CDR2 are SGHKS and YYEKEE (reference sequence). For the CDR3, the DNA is TGTGCCAGCAGCTTGGCAAGGGGAGGGACTGCTGAAGCTTTCTTT. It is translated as CASSLARGGTAEAFF.

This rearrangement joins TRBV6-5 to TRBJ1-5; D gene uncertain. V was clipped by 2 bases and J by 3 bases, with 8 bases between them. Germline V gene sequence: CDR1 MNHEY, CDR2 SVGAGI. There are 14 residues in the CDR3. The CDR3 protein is CASSYGGHNQPQHF. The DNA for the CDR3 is TGTGCCAGCAGTTACGGAGGGCACAATCAGCCCCAGCATTTT.

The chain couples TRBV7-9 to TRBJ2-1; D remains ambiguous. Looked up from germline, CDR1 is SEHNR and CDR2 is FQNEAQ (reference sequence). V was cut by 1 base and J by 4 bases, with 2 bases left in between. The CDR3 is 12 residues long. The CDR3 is CASSLGYNEQFF. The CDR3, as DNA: TGTGCCAGCAGCTTAGGGTACAATGAGCAGTTCTTC.

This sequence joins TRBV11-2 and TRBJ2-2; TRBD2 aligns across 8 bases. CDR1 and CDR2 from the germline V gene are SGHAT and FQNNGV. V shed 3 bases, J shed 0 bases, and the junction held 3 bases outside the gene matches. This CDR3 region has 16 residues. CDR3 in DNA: TGTGCCAGCAGCTTTATAGCGGGAACGAACACCGGGGAGCTGTTTTTT. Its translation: CASSFIAGTNTGELFF.

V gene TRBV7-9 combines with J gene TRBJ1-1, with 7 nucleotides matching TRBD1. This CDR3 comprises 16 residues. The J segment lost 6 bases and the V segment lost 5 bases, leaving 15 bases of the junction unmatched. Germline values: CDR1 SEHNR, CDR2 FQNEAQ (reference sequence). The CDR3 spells CASSRHQGGTAPEAFF. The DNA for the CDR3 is TGTGCCAGCAGCAGACACCAGGGGGGGACGGCCCCTGAAGCTTTCTTT.

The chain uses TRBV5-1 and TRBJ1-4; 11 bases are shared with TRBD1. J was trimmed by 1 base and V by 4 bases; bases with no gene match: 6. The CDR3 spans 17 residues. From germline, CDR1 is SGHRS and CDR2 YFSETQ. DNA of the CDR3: TGCGCCAGCAGCCTAGGACAGGGGGCAGGAACTAATGAAAAACTGTTTTTT. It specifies CASSLGQGAGTNEKLFF.

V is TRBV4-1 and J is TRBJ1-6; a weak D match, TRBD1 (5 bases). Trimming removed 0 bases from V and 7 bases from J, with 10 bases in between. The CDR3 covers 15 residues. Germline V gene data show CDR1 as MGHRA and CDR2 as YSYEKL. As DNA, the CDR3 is TGCGCCAGCAGCCAAGATGGACGGGGGAATTCACCCCTCCACTTT. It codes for CASSQDGRGNSPLHF.

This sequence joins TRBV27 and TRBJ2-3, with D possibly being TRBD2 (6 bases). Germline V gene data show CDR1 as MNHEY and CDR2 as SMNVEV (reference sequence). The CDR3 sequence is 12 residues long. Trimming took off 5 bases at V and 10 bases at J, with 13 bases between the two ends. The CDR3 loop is CASSQTSFAQYF. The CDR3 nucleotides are TGTGCCAGCAGTCAGACTAGTTTTGCGCAGTATTTT.

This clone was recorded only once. CDR3 bases: TGTGCCAGCAGTCCCCGGGACATTCAGTACTTC. This translates into CASSPRDIQYF. The gene calls are TRBV6-2 or TRBV6-3 and TRBJ2-4; D ambiguous. CDR1 MNHEY and CDR2 SVGEGT come from the germline V gene. This CDR3 comprises 11 residues. With 5 bases removed from V and 8 bases from J, the gap between germline ends came to 7 bases.